This T cell receptor (beta chain) was captured by sequencing in a study of T cells after posttransplantation cyclophosphamide. The CDR3 loop spans 16 amino acids. Germline assignment: CDR1 MNHNS and CDR2 SASEGT. Method: immunoSEQ multiplex PCR; TCRdb's copy keeps in-frame clones and lacks some. The sample has some 53,000 clones, roughly 86% seen once. In its sample, this clone was seen a few times. Its antigen is not identified. At one end, the junction sequence differs from germline, possibly due to a read error. Study-wide results and caveats: Skin or GI-infiltrating T cells shared few TRB sequences with blood. Donor-recipient repertoire similarity was low at 1-2 months, rising over year one. TRB clonality was highly associated with recipient CMV seropositivity and reactivation.

The receptor's source is a man younger than 40 with a blood cancer, CMV-positive, and with a related stem cell donor. Sequences were obtained from PBMCs. This chain uses TRBV6-1 with TRBJ2-1, with TRBD2 matching 8 bases. The CDR3 protein is CAISEPDEREQGEQFF. As DNA, the CDR3 is TGTGCCATCAGTGAGCCCGATGAGCGGGAGCAAGGGGAGCAGTTCTTC.